This T cell receptor beta chain was profiled in a study of graft-versus-host responses after intestinal transplantation. Study at large: Transplant types were multivisceral, liver-intestinal, or isolated intestinal.

Assay: immunoSEQ multiplex PCR; the TCRdb copy retains only in-frame clones and omits some. In the table there are 10,000 to 15,000 clones, over 65% of which are singletons. Processing of graft tissue released intraepithelial and lamina propria lymphocytes. Details on this clone: Its antigen is currently unknown.

Germline loops: CDR1 MDHEN, CDR2 SYDVKM. Trimming removed 6 bases from V and 4 bases from J, with 15 bases in between. CDR3 length: 14 amino acids. The study's findings and limits: In recipient marrow, GvH clones were found, and some appeared first in ileum or blood.

The sequence came from a human patient who received an intestinal transplant, so some T cells may come from the graft donor. Material: ileum tissue, obtained about 150 days after intestinal transplantation. The rearrangement links TRBV28 to TRBJ1-2, with D perhaps TRBD1 (5 bases). The CDR3 here is CASRSRGSSYGYTF. The CDR3 bases are TGTGCCAGCAGATCAAGGGGCTCCAGCTATGGCTACACCTTC.